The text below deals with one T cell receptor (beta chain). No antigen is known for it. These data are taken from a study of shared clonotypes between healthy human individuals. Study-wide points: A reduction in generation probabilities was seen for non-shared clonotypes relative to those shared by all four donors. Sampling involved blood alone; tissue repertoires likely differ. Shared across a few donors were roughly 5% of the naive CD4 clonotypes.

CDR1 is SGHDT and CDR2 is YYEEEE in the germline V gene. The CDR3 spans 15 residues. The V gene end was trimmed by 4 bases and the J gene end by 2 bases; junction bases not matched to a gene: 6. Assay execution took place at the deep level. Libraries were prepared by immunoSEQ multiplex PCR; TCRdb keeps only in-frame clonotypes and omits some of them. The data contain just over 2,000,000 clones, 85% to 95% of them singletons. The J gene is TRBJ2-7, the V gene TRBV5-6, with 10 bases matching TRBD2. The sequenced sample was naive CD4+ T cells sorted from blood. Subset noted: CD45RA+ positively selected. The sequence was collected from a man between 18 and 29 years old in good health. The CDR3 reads CASSRSGGRTYEQYF. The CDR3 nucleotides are TGTGCCAGCAGCCGTAGCGGGGGGCGGACCTACGAGCAGTACTTC. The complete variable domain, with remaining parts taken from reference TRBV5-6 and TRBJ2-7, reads DAGVTQSPTHLIKTRGQQVTLRCSPKSGHDTVSWYQQALGQGPQFIFQYYEEEERQRGNFPDRFSGHQFPNYSSELNVNALLLGDSALYLCASSRSGGRTYEQYFGPGTRLTVT.